The present T cell receptor (beta chain) was sequenced within a study of prognosis after radiotherapy for stage I lung cancer. As for the study in general: Among the non-small cell lung cancer patients, all were considered medically inoperable. The study's findings and limits: It was in patients who developed distant metastases that Shannon entropy after stereotactic body radiation therapy was lower. Patients without metastases reportedly showed TRBV and TRBJ gene usage unlike that of patients with metastases. After stereotactic body radiation therapy, median unique TCR clones were 6,861, down from some 10,000.

A word on this clonotype: The antigen remains undetermined.

V shed 5 bases, J shed 6 bases, and the junction held 1 base outside the gene matches. This CDR3 region has 12 residues. Germline-derived CDR1 and CDR2 are SGHNT and YENEEA. Amplicons of TCR beta CDR3 were generated from genomic DNA by two-round multiplex PCR. Every TRBV and TRBJ gene had its own specific primer in first-round PCR. TCRdb reprocessed the multiplex PCR reads with MiXCR, giving one entry per CDR3 protein. This sample has more than 25,000 distinct CDR3 sequences, with about 33% found just once. This sequence was found in a donor over 45 with non-small cell lung cancer. The starting material was PBMCs, obtained before or after stereotactic body radiation therapy (not recorded which). This sequence joins TRBV11-3 and TRBJ2-1, with 7 bases fitting TRBD1. The CDR3: CASSPGGNEQFF. DNA of the CDR3: TGTGCCAGCAGCCCAGGGGGCAATGAGCAGTTCTTC.